Sequencing of this T cell receptor (beta chain) was carried out in a study of cytotoxic CD8 clonotypes in ibrutinib-treated CLL. Whole-study context: Within the patient group, eleven to twelve were relapsed/refractory and about 15 treatment-naive, and approximately 17 were IGHV unmutated.

Clones were sequenced by immunoSEQ multiplex PCR, and TCRdb holds only the in-frame ones, with some missing. The sample has roughly 200,000 clones; more than 65% are singletons. In the case of this clone: Its specificity is unknown.

Study-level results: Under therapy, public clonotypes either contracted or stayed stable, and they were uncommon. Higher clonality was seen at ibrutinib response and a return toward baseline at progression.

This CDR3 region has 14 residues. V gave up 4 bases and J gave up 5 bases; unmatched junction bases: 5. Germline V gene lookup returns CDR1 MNHEY and CDR2 SVGAGI. This sequence joins TRBV6-5 and TRBJ1-1, with 9 bases matching TRBD1. Sequenced material: PBMCs, taken after 12 months of ibrutinib treatment. This sequence originates from a human donor with chronic lymphocytic leukemia. The CDR3 spells CASSSDRGETEAFF. The CDR3 region has the DNA TGTGCCAGCAGTTCGGACAGGGGTGAAACTGAAGCTTTCTTT.